This T cell receptor beta chain is from a study of molecular identifiers for immune sequencing clone quantification. For the study at large: In replicates, RNA taken from approximately 22,000 or 94,000 naive CD8 cells was divided five ways, and four portions underwent sequencing.

CDR3 size: 12 residues. V was pared by 6 bases and J by 6 bases, with 12 bases between. The germline V gene encodes CDR1 SGHRS and CDR2 YFSETQ. This clonotype has a count of ten or more. The antigen is undetermined. Study results and limitations: Beyond 20 RNA copies, clones held over 97% of effector molecules, compared with under 1% in naive cells. Clone sizes could be underestimated for highly expanded clones when identical TCR molecules share a barcode.

TCRdb independently ran MiXCR on the PCR reads; one entry per CDR3 protein. Among more than 250,000 distinct CDR3 sequences listed, 20% to 25% were seen once. The chain couples TRBV5-1 to TRBJ1-1; TRBD1 is a possible D gene (5 bases). The TCR comes from a human donor in good health. Some libraries in this study had Jurkat cell RNA spiked in. The sample was naive CD8+ T cells from blood, with Jurkat cell RNA spiked in. Subset indicated: FACS-sorted CD8+CD4-CCR7+CD45RA+ naive T cells. CDR3 sequence reads: CASTELGAEAFF. CDR3 DNA: TGCGCCAGCACTGAGTTGGGGGCTGAAGCTTTCTTT.